This TCR beta chain originates from a study of cytomegalovirus exposure and HLA in healthy donors. This clone showed up just a few times. This CDR3 region has 13 residues. Germline CDR1 is GTSNPN and CDR2 is SVGIG (reference sequence). The V end lost 2 bases, the J end lost 5 bases, and 7 bases lay between the germline ends. The PCR contained 60 Vbeta and 13 Jbeta primers. TCRdb's copy holds only in-frame clones and misses some; the assay was immunoSEQ multiplex PCR. The sample records tens of thousands of clones, 65% to 80% being singletons. The rearrangement joins TRBV30 to TRBJ1-6, with D perhaps TRBD1 (5 bases). The receptor comes from a male donor in good health and CMV-seropositive. The sequenced material came from PBMCs. The CDR3 reads CAWSPGNNSPLHF. Written as DNA, the CDR3 is TGTGCCTGGAGTCCAGGGAATAATTCACCCCTCCACTTT.